This T cell receptor (beta chain) came from a study of cytomegalovirus exposure and HLA in healthy donors (dated by TCRdb to about 2017). With respect to the entire study: In an earlier analysis of 450 to 750 of the donors, roughly 300 Gb of sequence data and just under 120 million unique TCR beta sequences from about 179 million T cells were reported. Roughly 300 gigabases of sequencing data and some 85 million unique TCR sequences were included in an early release covering around 600 HLA-typed donors. Of the roughly 400 genotyped donors, about 80% fell in the genetic ancestry cluster associated with self-reported Caucasian donors. The study was designed to test whether signatures of past pathogen exposure could be identified by cataloging public T cell receptors. The study used immunosequencing to profile the T cell repertoires of 600 to 850 subjects and linked those repertoires to cytomegalovirus serostatus. Besides the first cohort of more than 650 subjects, a separate validation cohort made up of over a hundred different subjects was used. The study combined high-throughput TCR immunosequencing, statistical association of individual TCRs with disease status, and machine learning to predict cytomegalovirus infection status. To study patterns of TCR occurrence, a later analysis re-analyzed previously published TCR beta repertoires from around 660 donors and added high-resolution HLA genotyping. The later analysis used no new phenotypic data to find candidate immune exposures, relying instead on TCR beta sequences and their occurrence across donors. In an earlier analysis of roughly 600 of the donors, high-throughput TCR beta sequencing was used to judge whether each TCR beta V gene segment behaved as functional or pseudogenic. Donor age, sex, ethnicity and CMV serostatus were compiled together with the repertoire data. A later genetic analysis used genome-wide SNP genotypes for about 60% of the 666 donors, treating that subset as a discovery cohort. All discovery cohort repertoires had been generated on a single sequencing platform. HLA typing included class I and class II loci at four-digit resolution. The number of donors typed differed by locus, with about 629-640 for A, B, C, DRB1 and DQB1, more than 500 for DQA1, 606 for DPA1, and 400 to 490 for DPB1. Five DR-DQ haplotypes were treated as single units for association and clustering because of strong linkage in the cohort. On average, roughly 240,000 unique TCR beta nucleotide sequences were sequenced per donor among some 420 genotyped donors of the cohort, with roughly 20% of those sequences being non-productive.

The full study reports these points: In this cohort, only TCR beta chains were sequenced, and detectable features were limited by the absence of alpha or paired-chain data. According to a later analysis, parvovirus B19, influenza, CMV and Epstein-Barr virus appeared linked to several top co-occurrence clusters. According to a later analysis, most CMV-associated TCR beta chains appeared to be HLA-restricted, and the HLA associations seemed to be driven largely by CMV exposure. Assigning TCR associations to individual alleles was difficult when HLA alleles, especially DR and DQ, strongly co-occurred. Because HLA typing was missing for some donors at each locus, association tests included only the typed subset. A total of 150 to 200 TCR beta chains were listed by the study as associated with cytomegalovirus. A later analysis found that TCR association rates varied across HLA loci, with DRB1 alleles showing the most associated TCRs and HLA-C alleles the fewest. At a false discovery rate of 0.05, a later analysis linked roughly 17,000 TCR beta sequences to specific HLA alleles. The presence/absence analyses assumed that sequencing depth was roughly uniform across donors, and that assumption may not be true. According to a later genetic analysis, donors in an Asian-associated ancestry cluster had fewer N-insertions in productive TCRs than the roughly 660-donor mean. Most TCR sequences were seen in very few donors, while some public TCRs were found in many individuals. Approximately 16 rarely observed V segments, including chromosome 9 orphons, were excluded from the earlier analysis of about 600 of the donors because counts were too low. Broadly in line with IMGT annotations, most TCR beta V segments showed up in productive rearrangements about 90% or about 30% of the time in an earlier analysis of 587 of the donors. Some IMGT-functional V segments, including TRBV6-2 and TRBV6-3, could not be told apart with the 87-base-pair reads, so those segments were excluded. A further reported finding was that TCR beta sequences accurately predicted the HLA-A and HLA-B alleles for most subjects in the first cohort. In a later genetic analysis, a missense DCLRE1C variant was associated with V-gene and J-gene trimming of TCR beta chains, and the association was replicated in an independent cohort. Linkage disequilibrium might explain the correlated functional status among segregating V segments, but an unknown experimental factor could not be excluded. In vitro tests confirmed that a few of the cytomegalovirus-associated TCR beta chains recognize cytomegalovirus antigens. A cluster of highly shared sequence variants was judged likely to be a technical artifact of the sequencing pipeline. The classifier was reported to diagnose cytomegalovirus status with high specificity and sensitivity in both the original cohort and the validation cohort. Compared with equally common non-associated chains, HLA-associated TCR beta chains in a later analysis were more clonally expanded and had lower generation probabilities. CMV serostatus was the only immune exposure information available for the cohort. The authors suggested that the approach could potentially be generalized to other disease states and immunological phenotypes.

The CDR3 goes from the cysteine to the phenylalanine over 13 residues. The retained sequence is limited to the CDR3, 39 bases, with the frame set at the first base. V is clipped by 1 base and J by 2 bases, and the sequence between their germline boundaries is 6 bases long. Looking up the germline V gene yields CDR1 SGHRS and CDR2 YFSETQ. Receptors were amplified or captured by the immunoSEQ multiplex PCR assay. For the multiplex PCR, a mixture combining 60 forward primers for TCR Vbeta segments and 13 reverse primers for TCR Jbeta segments was used. The CDR3 region of rearranged TCR beta genes was amplified from genomic DNA with a multiplex PCR assay. The Illumina HiSeq System was used to sequence the amplified TCR beta libraries as 87-base-pair reads. On the authors' methods: A later analysis tallied around 87 million unique TCR beta chains across the roughly 610 repertoires, and some 12 million of those chains were shared by two or more donors. Raw reads were error-corrected and collapsed into unique sequences with a nearest-neighbor algorithm that merged closely related sequences to remove PCR and sequencing errors. Alignment of CDR3 sequences to IMGT reference sequences was used to assign V, D and J gene segments. For a sequence to be retained, a match of at least six nucleotides was required to both a V gene segment and a J gene segment. Rearrangements were classified as productive when the CDR3 lacked stop codons and remained in frame with V and J, and all other rearrangements were classified as non-productive. CDR3 was defined according to IMGT convention as the region running from the second conserved V-encoded cysteine to the conserved J-encoded phenylalanine. The earlier analysis of a few hundred of the donors excluded sequences that lacked an unambiguous match to a single V gene segment. An earlier analysis of 550 to 650 of the donors classified V segments as functional when productive rearrangements were above 56.7% and as segregating when the standard deviation between donors was above 5%. A statistical classification framework was built for diagnosing cytomegalovirus status from the catalog of TCR beta chain sequences. In a later analysis, TCR nucleotide sequences were compared against IMGT/GENE-DB human TR gene sequences so that V and J genes could be assigned. A later analysis assigned CDR3 sequences and most-parsimonious VDJ recombination scenarios with the TCRdist pipeline. In a later analysis, every TCR beta chain was defined by the combination of its CDR3 amino acid sequence and its V-gene family, and reads without a unique V-gene family were dropped. In a later analysis, some 600 highly shared, low-generation-probability nucleotide sequences were removed to address suspected cross-contamination and a sequencing artifact. In a later analysis, a clonal expansion index for each public chain was calculated from normalized within-repertoire ranks of inferred template counts. In a later analysis, generation probabilities were computed with a VDJ recombination model fitted to out-of-frame rearrangements, and the resulting probabilities were checked against IGoR. Hypergeometric tests were used in a later analysis to score TCR-TCR, TCR-HLA and TCR-CMV co-occurrence, with a repertoire-size bias correction applied to the TCR pairs. False discovery rates were estimated in a later analysis by permuting HLA or CMV assignments 20 times. In a later analysis, co-occurring TCRs were grouped using DBSCAN, and TCRdist sequence similarity was added for clustering within HLA-allele-positive subsets. Repertoires with fewer than 30,000 or more than 120,000 public chains were left out of co-occurrence clustering, as were five repertoires with anomalous nucleotide sharing. In TCRdb, the immuneACCESS table is reduced to in-frame sequences with V and J assigned. These tables do not hold every clone; where another copy was compared, an unresolved V gene accounts for under half, and the others remain unexplained. V, J and clone size derive from that table, while D and trimming were established from the DNA sequence. The sample table lists 150,000 or so clones, roughly 80% of them with a count of one. 4% of the sample is in the top ten clones.

In total, roughly 670 healthy bone marrow donors made up the cohort. At the time of sampling, every cohort member was nominally healthy, though immune exposures that went unrecorded were likely present. The donor was CMV seronegative and belonged to the group of 380 or so seronegative cohort members. A peripheral blood sample was collected from each donor, and TCR beta sequencing was performed on peripheral blood mononuclear cells. The Qiagen DNeasy Blood Extraction Kit was used to extract genomic DNA from the blood cell samples. As concerns this clone: What this receptor recognizes is not known. No quality values exist for individual bases; no much larger clone is one base distant.

The specimen was PBMCs. The chain links TRBV5-1 with TRBJ1-2; a confident D gene designation cannot be given. The clonotype comes from a woman between 40 and 50 years old in good health and CMV-seronegative. The nucleotide sequence reads TGCGCCAGCAGCTTGACAGAAAACTATGGCTACACCTTC. The resulting protein is CASSLTENYGYTF.